This TCR beta chain was captured in a study of radiotherapy plus CTLA-4 blockade in lung cancer. Germline CDR1 and CDR2: MGHRA and YSYEKL. Trimming stripped 1 base from V and 6 bases from J, with 4 bases between. The CDR3 spans 12 residues. Clones were sequenced by immunoSEQ multiplex PCR, and TCRdb holds only the in-frame ones, with some missing. The sample records roughly 73,000 clones, 87% being singletons. The sequencing used peripheral blood, collected from a patient treated with radiotherapy plus ipilimumab. The TCR comes from a human donor with non-small cell lung cancer that progressed on radiotherapy plus ipilimumab. The gene calls are TRBV4-1 and TRBJ1-5; D is uncertain. As DNA, the CDR3 is TGCGCCAGCAGCCAAGTAGGTCAGCCCCAGCATTTT. Translation gives CASSQVGQPQHF.